This record concerns one TCR beta chain sequence. No antigen is known for it. The source of the sample is a study of shared clonotypes between healthy human individuals. Study conclusions and caveats: Lower generation probabilities were found for non-shared clonotypes than for those shared by all four donors.

Data came from immunoSEQ multiplex PCR; TCRdb stores just in-frame clones and leaves some out. The sample lists 1.5 million to 1.9 million clones, under 99% seen once, with around 0.47% in the top ten. This receptor was obtained from a man under 40 in good health. The sequenced material came from naive CD4+ T cells sorted from blood. Subset specified: CD45RA+ positively selected.

CDR3 amino acids: CASSRTGGRDTEAFF. In nucleotides, the CDR3 is TGCGCCAGCAGCCGGACAGGGGGCAGGGATACTGAAGCTTTCTTT. The rearrangement links TRBV5-1 to TRBJ1-1, with 11 bases identical to TRBD1. In germline, CDR1 is SGHRS, CDR2 YFSETQ. V lost 4 bases to trimming and J lost 5 bases; unmatched junction nucleotides: 7. The CDR3 length is 15 residues.